The 9 T cell receptor beta chains below all came from one sample that was sequenced in a study of T-cell reconstitution after alpha-beta-depleted transplantation in children. Researchers prepared the TCRbeta library using unique molecular identifiers, the study reports. Each CDR3 protein gets one entry after TCRdb re-called the PCR reads with MiXCR. The top ten clones hold roughly 28% of a sample with about a million distinct CDR3 sequences, under 30% of them seen once. Sequencing used PBMCs, mostly from graft donor cells, obtained 360 days after TCRalphabeta/CD19-depleted stem cell transplant. Every receptor here comes from a boy under two years old who had a stem cell transplant for SCID, so the T cells may come from the graft donor.

This clonotype occurred a few times. J is TRBJ2-6 and V is TRBV5-1; 10 bases agree with TRBD2. Germline V gene data show CDR1 as SGHRS and CDR2 as YFSETQ. This CDR3 region has 18 residues. The J segment lost 0 bases and the V segment lost 4 bases, leaving 7 bases of the junction unmatched. The CDR3 here is CASSLLAGLSSGANVLTF. CDR3 DNA: TGCGCCAGCAGCCTACTAGCGGGGCTTAGCTCTGGGGCCAACGTCCTGACTTTC.

The V gene is TRBV20-1, the J gene TRBJ1-3; 9 bases match TRBD1. From germline, CDR1 is DFQATT and CDR2 SNEGSKA (reference sequence). This CDR3 is built from 14 residues. The junction had 3 bases not matched to a gene; V was cut back by 4 bases and J by 2 bases. In DNA form, the CDR3 reads TGCAGTGCTACCGACAGGGGGACTGGAAACACCATATATTTT. It specifies CSATDRGTGNTIYF.

The J gene is TRBJ1-2, the V gene TRBV6-5, with a tentative D call TRBD1 (6 bases). This CDR3 spans 14 amino acids. The germline CDR1 and CDR2 sequences are MNHEY and SVGAGI. Trimming stripped 1 base from V and 3 bases from J, with 9 bases between. In DNA form, the CDR3 reads TGTGCCAGCAGTTACTACAGGGCTGACTATGGCTACACCTTC. It encodes CASSYYRADYGYTF.

The chain couples TRBV7-2 to TRBJ2-3; D unclear. The CDR3 has 13 residues. The V end lost 2 bases, the J end lost 7 bases, and 10 bases lay between the germline ends. The germline CDR1 and CDR2 sequences are SGHTA and FQGNSA. As DNA, the CDR3 is TGTGCCAGCAGCTTAAGTTCCCTATATACGCAGTATTTT. Protein: CASSLSSLYTQYF.

The chain is built from TRBV5-6 and TRBJ2-4; D may correspond to TRBD1 or TRBD2 (5 bases each). The CDR3 length is 15 residues. CDR1 and CDR2 from the germline V gene are SGHDT and YYEEEE. V shed 2 bases and J shed 4 bases, with 13 bases lying between them. Here the CDR3 reads CASSLQGAGKNIQYF. DNA of the CDR3: TGTGCCAGCAGCTTACAAGGGGCGGGTAAAAACATTCAGTACTTC.

This chain uses TRBV7-2 with TRBJ2-3; D remains unclear. In germline, CDR1 is SGHTA, CDR2 FQGNSA. Trimming removed 8 bases from V and 2 bases from J, with 8 bases in between. This CDR3 is 12 amino acids long. CDR3 sequence: CASGHYTDTQYF. CDR3 nucleotides: TGTGCCAGCGGCCATTACACAGATACGCAGTATTTT.

The V and J genes are TRBV18 and TRBJ1-2; tentatively, D is TRBD1 (6 bases). The CDR3 runs to 15 residues. Between the trimmed V and J ends, which lost 4 bases and 2 bases, there was a span of 14 bases. In germline, CDR1 is KGHSH, CDR2 LQKENI. CDR3 amino acids: CASSQGGEMNYGYTF. For the CDR3, the DNA is TGTGCCAGCTCACAAGGGGGTGAGATGAACTATGGCTACACCTTC.

This clonotype was counted only a few times. This chain connects TRBV7-2 to TRBJ2-6; no reliable D call. CDR3 length equals 15 residues. CDR1 is SGHTA and CDR2 is FQGNSA in the germline V gene. V was pared by 3 bases and J by 2 bases, with 8 bases between. The CDR3 is CASSLGKTGANVLTF. CDR3 DNA: TGTGCCAGCAGCTTGGGCAAAACTGGGGCCAACGTCCTGACTTTC. Full variable domain (missing parts from reference TRBV7-2 and TRBJ2-6): GAGVSQSPSNKVTEKGKDVELRCDPISGHTALYWYRQSLGQGLEFLIYFQGNSAPDKSGLPSDRFSAERTGGSVSTLTIQRTQQEDSAVYLCASSLGKTGANVLTFGAGSRLTVL.

The rearrangement uses TRBV18 and TRBJ2-3; maybe TRBD1 (7 bases). Deletions cut 4 bases from V and 0 bases from J, with 20 bases between. CDR3 length: 18 amino acids. Germline V gene lookup returns CDR1 KGHSH and CDR2 LQKENI. CDR3 bases: TGTGCCAGCTCACGGAGGGGGACCGGGACAGCTAGCACAGATACGCAGTATTTT. Its translation is CASSRRGTGTASTDTQYF.